This TCR beta chain is drawn from a study of blood T cell repertoires in COVID-19. Germline trimming cut 5 bases from V and 5 bases from J; bases unmatched to any gene: 14. The V gene's germline CDR1 is SGHNT and CDR2 YENEEA. CDR3 length: 17 residues. In the source study's methods: Estimates of nucleated cell counts were drawn from the amplification of reference gene primers. TCRdb's table, derived via immunoSEQ multiplex PCR, lists solely in-frame clones and lacks some. The V and J calls and the clone size are those of that table, but D and trimming were determined from the DNA. The table lists about 260,000 clones, about 90% of them singletons.

Sequenced sample: peripheral blood. The J gene is TRBJ2-5, the V gene TRBV11-3; 10 bases match TRBD1. This TCR came from a woman aged 40 to 49 who had recovered from COVID-19. The CDR3 loop is CASSQSGPGQGTETQYF. The CDR3 DNA follows: TGTGCCAGCAGCCAATCGGGACCGGGACAGGGGACGGAGACCCAGTACTTC.